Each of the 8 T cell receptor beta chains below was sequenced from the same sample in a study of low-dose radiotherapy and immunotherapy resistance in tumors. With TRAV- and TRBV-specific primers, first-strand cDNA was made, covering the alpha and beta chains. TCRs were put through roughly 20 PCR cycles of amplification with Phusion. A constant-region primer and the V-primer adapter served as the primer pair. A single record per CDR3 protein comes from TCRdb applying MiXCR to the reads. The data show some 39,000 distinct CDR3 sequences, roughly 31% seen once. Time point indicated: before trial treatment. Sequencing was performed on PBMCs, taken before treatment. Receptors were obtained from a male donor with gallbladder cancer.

The CDR3 DNA reads as TGTGCCAGCAGCCAAGGGGGAAATGGAAACACCATATATTTT. It yields the protein CASSQGGNGNTIYF. The genes are TRBV3-1 and TRBJ1-3; D is undetermined. The CDR3 is 14 amino acids. The V end was cut by 1 base, the J end by 3 bases, with 7 bases between. Germline V lookup: CDR1 LGHDT, CDR2 YNNKEL (reference sequence).

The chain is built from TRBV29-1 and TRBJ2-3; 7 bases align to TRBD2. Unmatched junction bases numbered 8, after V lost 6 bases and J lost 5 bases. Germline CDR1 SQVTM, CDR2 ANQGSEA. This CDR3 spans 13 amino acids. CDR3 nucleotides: TGCAGCGTCCTAGCGTGGACTAGAGATACGCAGTATTTT. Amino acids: CSVLAWTRDTQYF.

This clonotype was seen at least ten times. The CDR3 bases are TGCGCCAGCAGCTTGGTCGTGGGACAGGGGACCCCTACGTCCCCGACAGATACGCAGTATTTT. It specifies CASSLVVGQGTPTSPTDTQYF. This sequence joins TRBV5-1 and TRBJ2-3; 10 positions match TRBD1. With 0 bases clipped from V and 3 bases from J, the junction kept 19 bases outside the gene matches. The CDR3 contains 21 residues. Germline loops: CDR1 SGHRS, CDR2 YFSETQ. The full variable domain, completed using reference TRBV5-1 and TRBJ2-3, is KAGVTQTPRYLIKTRGQQVTLSCSPISGHRSVSWYQQTPGQGLQFLFEYFSETQRNKGNFPGRFSGRQFSNSRSEMNVSTLELGDSALYLCASSLVVGQGTPTSPTDTQYFGPGTRLTVL.

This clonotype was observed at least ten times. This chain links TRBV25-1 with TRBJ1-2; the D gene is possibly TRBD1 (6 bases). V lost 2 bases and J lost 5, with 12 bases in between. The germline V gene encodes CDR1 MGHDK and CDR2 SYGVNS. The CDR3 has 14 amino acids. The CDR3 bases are TGTGCCAGCAGTGAACCCATAACAGGGTATGGCTACACCTTC. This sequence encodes CASSEPITGYGYTF.

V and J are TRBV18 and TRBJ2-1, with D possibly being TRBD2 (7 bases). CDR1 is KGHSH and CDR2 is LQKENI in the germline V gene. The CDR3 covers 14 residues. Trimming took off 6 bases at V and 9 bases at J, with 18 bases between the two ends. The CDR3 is CASSPRGGGSEQFF. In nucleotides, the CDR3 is TGTGCCAGCTCCCCCCGGGGCGGGGGCTCTGAGCAGTTCTTC.

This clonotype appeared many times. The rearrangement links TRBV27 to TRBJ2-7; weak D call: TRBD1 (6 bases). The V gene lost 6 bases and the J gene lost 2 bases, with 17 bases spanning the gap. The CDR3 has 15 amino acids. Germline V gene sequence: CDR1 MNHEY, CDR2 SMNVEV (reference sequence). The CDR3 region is CASRENRDTTYEQYF. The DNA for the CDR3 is TGTGCCAGCAGAGAGAACCGGGACACCACCTACGAGCAGTACTTC.

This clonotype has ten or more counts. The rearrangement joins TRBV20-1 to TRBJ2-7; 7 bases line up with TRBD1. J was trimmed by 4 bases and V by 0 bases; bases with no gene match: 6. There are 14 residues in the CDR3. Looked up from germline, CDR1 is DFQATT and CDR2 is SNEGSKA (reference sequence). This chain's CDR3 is CSAREVTGTYEQYF. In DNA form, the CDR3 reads TGCAGTGCTAGAGAGGTGACAGGGACGTACGAGCAGTACTTC.

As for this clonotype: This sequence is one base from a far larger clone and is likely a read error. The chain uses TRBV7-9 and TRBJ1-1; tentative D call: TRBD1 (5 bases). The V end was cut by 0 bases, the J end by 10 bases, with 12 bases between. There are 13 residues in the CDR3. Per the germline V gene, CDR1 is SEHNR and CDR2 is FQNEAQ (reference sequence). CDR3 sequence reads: CASSLARHGGAFF. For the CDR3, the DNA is TGTGCCAGCAGCTTAGCCCGACATGGGGGAGCTTTCTTT. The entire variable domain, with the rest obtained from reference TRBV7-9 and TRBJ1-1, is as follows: DTGVSQNPRHKITKRGQNVTFRCDPISEHNRLYWYRQTLGQGPEFLTYFQNEAQLEKSRLLSDRFSAERPKGSFSTLEIQRTEQGDSAMYLCASSLARHGGAFFGQGTRLTVV.